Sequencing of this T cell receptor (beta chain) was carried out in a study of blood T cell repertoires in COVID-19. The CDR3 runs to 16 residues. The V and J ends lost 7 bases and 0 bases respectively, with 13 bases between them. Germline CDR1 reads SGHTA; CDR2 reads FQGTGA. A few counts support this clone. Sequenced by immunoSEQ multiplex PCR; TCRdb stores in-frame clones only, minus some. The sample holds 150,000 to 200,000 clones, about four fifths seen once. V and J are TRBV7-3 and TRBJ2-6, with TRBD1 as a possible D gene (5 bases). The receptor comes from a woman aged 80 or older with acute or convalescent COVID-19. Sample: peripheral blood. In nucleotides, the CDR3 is TGTGCCAGCACCCCAGAAGGGGTCTCTGGGGCCAACGTCCTGACTTTC. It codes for CASTPEGVSGANVLTF.